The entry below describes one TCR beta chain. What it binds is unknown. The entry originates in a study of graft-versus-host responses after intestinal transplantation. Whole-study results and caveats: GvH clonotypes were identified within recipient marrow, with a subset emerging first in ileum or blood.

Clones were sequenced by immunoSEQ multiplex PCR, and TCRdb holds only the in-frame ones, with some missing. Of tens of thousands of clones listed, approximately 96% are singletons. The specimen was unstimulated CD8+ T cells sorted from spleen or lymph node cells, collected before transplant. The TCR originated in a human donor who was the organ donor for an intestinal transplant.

The CDR3 nucleotides are TGTGCCAGCAGCAGTCTAACAACGGGTGAGGAACAGCCCCAGCATTTT. Translated: CASSSLTTGEEQPQHF. The chain joins TRBV21-1 to TRBJ1-5. TRBV21-1 is a pseudogene. The CDR3 contains 16 residues.